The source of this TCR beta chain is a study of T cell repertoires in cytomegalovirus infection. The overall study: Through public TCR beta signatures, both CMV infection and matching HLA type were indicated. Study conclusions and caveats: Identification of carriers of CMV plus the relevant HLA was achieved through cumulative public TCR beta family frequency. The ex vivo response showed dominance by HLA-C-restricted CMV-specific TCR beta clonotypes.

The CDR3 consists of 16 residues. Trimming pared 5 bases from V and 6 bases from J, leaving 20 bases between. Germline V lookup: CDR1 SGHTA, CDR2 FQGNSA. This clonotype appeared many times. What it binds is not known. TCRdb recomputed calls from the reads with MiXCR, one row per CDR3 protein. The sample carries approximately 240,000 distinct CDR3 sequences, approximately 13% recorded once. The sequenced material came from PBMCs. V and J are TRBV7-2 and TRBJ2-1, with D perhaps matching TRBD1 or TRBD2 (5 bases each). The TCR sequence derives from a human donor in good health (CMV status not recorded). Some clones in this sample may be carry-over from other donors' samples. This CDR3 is CASSPPGETALNEQFF. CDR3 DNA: TGTGCCAGCAGCCCCCCTGGGGAGACAGCCCTCAATGAGCAGTTCTTC. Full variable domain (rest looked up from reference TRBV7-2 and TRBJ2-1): GAGVSQSPSNKVTEKGKDVELRCDPISGHTALYWYRQSLGQGLEFLIYFQGNSAPDKSGLPSDRFSAERTGGSVSTLTIQRTQQEDSAVYLCASSPPGETALNEQFFGPGTRLTVL.